This T cell receptor beta chain was profiled in a study of blood T cell repertoires in COVID-19. Repertoires were generated with immunoSEQ multiplex PCR, while TCRdb's copy carries only in-frame clones and drops some. Among 250,000 to 300,000 clones listed, roughly nine tenths were seen once. The source is a woman aged 25-40 years with COVID-19, enrolled during active disease. The material sequenced was peripheral blood.

The CDR3 sequence: CASSIARTATGELFF. The CDR3 nucleotides are TGTGCCAGTAGTATAGCCCGAACTGCTACCGGGGAGCTGTTTTTT. The chain uses TRBV19 and TRBJ2-2; no definite D call. Per the germline V gene, CDR1 is LNHDA and CDR2 is SQIVND (reference sequence). The V end was cut by 1 base, the J end by 5 bases, with 11 bases between. This CDR3 has 15 amino acids.